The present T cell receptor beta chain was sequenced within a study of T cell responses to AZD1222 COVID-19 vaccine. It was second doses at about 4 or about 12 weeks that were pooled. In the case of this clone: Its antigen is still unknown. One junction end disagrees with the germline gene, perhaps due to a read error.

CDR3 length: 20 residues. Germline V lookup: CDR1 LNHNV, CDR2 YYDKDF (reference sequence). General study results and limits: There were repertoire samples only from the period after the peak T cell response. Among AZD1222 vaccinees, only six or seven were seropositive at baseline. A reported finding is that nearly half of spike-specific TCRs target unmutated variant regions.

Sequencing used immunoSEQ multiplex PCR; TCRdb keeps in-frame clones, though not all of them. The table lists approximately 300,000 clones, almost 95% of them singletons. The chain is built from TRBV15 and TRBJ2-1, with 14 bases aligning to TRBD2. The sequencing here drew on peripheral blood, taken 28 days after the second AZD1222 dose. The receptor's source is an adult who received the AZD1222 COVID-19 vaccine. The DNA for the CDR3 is TGTGCGACCAGCAGCAGAGGTGGGACTAGCGGGAGAAACTCGTACAATGAGCAGTTCTTC. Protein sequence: CATSSRGGTSGRNSYNEQFF.